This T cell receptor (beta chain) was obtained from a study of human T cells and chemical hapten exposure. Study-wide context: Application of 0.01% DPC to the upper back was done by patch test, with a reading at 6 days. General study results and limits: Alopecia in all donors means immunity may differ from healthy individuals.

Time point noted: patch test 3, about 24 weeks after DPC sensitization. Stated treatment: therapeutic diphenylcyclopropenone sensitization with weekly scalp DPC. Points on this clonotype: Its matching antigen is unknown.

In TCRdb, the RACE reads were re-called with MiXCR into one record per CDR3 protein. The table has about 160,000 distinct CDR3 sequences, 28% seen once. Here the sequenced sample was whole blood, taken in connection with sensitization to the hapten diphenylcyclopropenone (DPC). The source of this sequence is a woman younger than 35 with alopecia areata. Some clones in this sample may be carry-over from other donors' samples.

The CDR3, as DNA: TGTGCCAGCAGTCCGCGACAGGGTCAGAACGAGCAGTACTTC. It yields the protein CASSPRQGQNEQYF. This chain uses TRBV27 with TRBJ2-7, with TRBD1 identical over 7 bases. The CDR3 extends over 14 amino acids. Germline CDR1 reads MNHEY; CDR2 reads SMNVEV (reference sequence). J lost 5 bases, V lost 5 bases, and 9 bases had no gene match.